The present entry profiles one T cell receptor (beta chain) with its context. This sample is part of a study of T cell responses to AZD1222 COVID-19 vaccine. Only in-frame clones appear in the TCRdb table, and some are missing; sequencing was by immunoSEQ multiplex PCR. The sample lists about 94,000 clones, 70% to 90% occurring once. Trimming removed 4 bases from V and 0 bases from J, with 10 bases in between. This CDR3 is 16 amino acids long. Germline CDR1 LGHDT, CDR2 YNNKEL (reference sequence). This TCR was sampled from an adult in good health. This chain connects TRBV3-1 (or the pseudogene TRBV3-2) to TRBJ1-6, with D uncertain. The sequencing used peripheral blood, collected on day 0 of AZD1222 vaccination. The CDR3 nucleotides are TGTGCCAGCAGCCCCGCGCGGGACTCCTATAATTCACCCCTCCACTTT. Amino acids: CASSPARDSYNSPLHF.